This T cell receptor beta chain was documented in a study of shared clonotypes between healthy human individuals. Each PCR replicate run on unsorted PBMC took in 250 to 350 ng DNA, tens of thousands of T cell genomes. Produced via immunoSEQ multiplex PCR; TCRdb's table is partial and in-frame only. The sample lists about 600,000 clones, around three quarters occurring once. Remarks on this clone: Other DNA sequences of this sample code for an identical CDR3.

Germline CDR1 LNHDA, CDR2 SQIVND (reference sequence). V lost 5 bases, J lost 5 bases, and 9 bases lay in between. This CDR3 has 12 residues. Every donor, a Caucasian adult, lived in Nashville, Tennessee. The V call is TRBV19, the J call TRBJ1-2, with D maybe TRBD1 (6 bases). The material sequenced was PBMCs. This sequence originates from a woman in her thirties or forties in good health. Some clones in this sample may be carry-over from other donors' samples. CDR3 DNA: TGTGCCAGTAGTCCCGGACAGTATGGCTACACCTTC. This gives the protein CASSPGQYGYTF.